This T cell receptor beta chain emerged from a study of blood T cell repertoires in COVID-19. Across the whole study: T cells, B-cell-depleted T cells, or PBMCs provided the cDNA or gDNA that served as material.

Generated by immunoSEQ multiplex PCR, the TCRdb table keeps only in-frame clones and is missing some. The sample has about 330,000 clones; roughly 90% are singletons. CDR1 is WSHSY and CDR2 is SAAADI in the germline V gene. The CDR3 contains 15 residues. V dropped 6 bases and J dropped 7; count of bases not matched to a gene: 9. The study recruited people aged about 18 to 95 years across approximately 24 US areas. Participants' reported clinical history set cohort assignment. Cohort 3 donors counted as recovered after two negative PCRs, clearance, or resolved symptoms. The receptor comes from a woman aged 25 to 39 who had recovered from COVID-19. V gene TRBV10-2 combines with J gene TRBJ2-1; TRBD1 matches 10 bases. The sequenced sample consisted of PBMCs or T cells enriched from blood (not recorded which). Here the CDR3 DNA reads TGCGCCAGCAGGATGACAGGGGGCTCGGGTAATGAGCAGTTCTTC. As protein: CASRMTGGSGNEQFF.